This section outlines one T cell receptor beta chain sequence together with its context. This sample is drawn from a study of blood T cell repertoires in COVID-19. Measured with immunoSEQ multiplex PCR; TCRdb has only the in-frame clones, and not every one. The table lists 180,000 or so clones, about 80% of them singletons. Germline lookup yields CDR1 MNHEY and CDR2 SVGAGI. Trimming removed 2 bases at V and 3 bases at J, with 17 bases between. The CDR3 covers 16 residues. This clonotype was sampled from a man between 35 and 55 years old who had recovered from COVID-19. The source material was PBMCs or T cells enriched from blood (not recorded which). The rearrangement links TRBV6-5 to TRBJ2-7, with a tentative D call TRBD2 (6 bases). The CDR3 protein is CASSYGGGDGRYEQYF. The CDR3 DNA reads as TGTGCCAGCAGTTACGGCGGCGGGGATGGTCGCTACGAGCAGTACTTC.